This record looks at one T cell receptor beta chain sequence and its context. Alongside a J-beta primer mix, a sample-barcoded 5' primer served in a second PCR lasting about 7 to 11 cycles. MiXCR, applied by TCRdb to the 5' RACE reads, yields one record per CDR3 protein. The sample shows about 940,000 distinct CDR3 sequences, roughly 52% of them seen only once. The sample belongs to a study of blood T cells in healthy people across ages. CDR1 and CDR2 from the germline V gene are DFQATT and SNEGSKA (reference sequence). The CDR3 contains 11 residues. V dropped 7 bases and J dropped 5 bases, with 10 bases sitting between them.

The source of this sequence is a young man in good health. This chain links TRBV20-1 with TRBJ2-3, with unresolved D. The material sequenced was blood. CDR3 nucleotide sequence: TGCAGTGAACTTCGCCTAGATACGCAGTATTTT. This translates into CSELRLDTQYF.